This TCR beta chain derives from a study of patients and donors after allogeneic stem cell transplantation. Trimming cost V 1 base and J 0 bases, with 15 bases left between them. Germline V gene lookup returns CDR1 SGHTA and CDR2 FQGNSA. The length of the CDR3 is 17 residues. TCRdb redid the calling of the RT-PCR reads with MiXCR, one entry per CDR3 protein. Of about a million distinct CDR3 sequences in the sample, about a sixth were seen once. The sample comprised blood, either unsorted or a sorted T cell fraction (not recorded which). This chain links TRBV7-2 with TRBJ1-1, with a tentative D call TRBD1 (6 bases). This clonotype originated in a human donor who was either an allogeneic HSCT recipient or a stem cell or donor lymphocyte infusion donor (not recorded which). It is not recorded whose cells these are; they may come from a transplant donor. In nucleotides, the CDR3 is TGTGCCAGCAGCTTAGAGGGGGTAAGGAGAGTGAACACTGAAGCTTTCTTT. Amino acid sequence: CASSLEGVRRVNTEAFF.